One and the same sample provided the 23 T cell receptor beta chains below, sequenced in a study of blood T cells in healthy people across ages. A second PCR of 7 to 11 cycles used a sample-barcoded 5' primer and a J-beta primer mix. TCRdb called the 5' RACE reads again in MiXCR, with one record for every CDR3 protein. This sample has hundreds of thousands of distinct CDR3 sequences, with about half found just once. Input material: blood. These receptors all stem from a woman aged 55-70 years in good health.

This clonotype was counted a few times. The chain is built from TRBV24-1 and TRBJ2-1, with D possibly TRBD2 on 5 matching bases. V lost 6 bases to trimming and J lost 9 bases, with 14 bases between them. The germline V gene has CDR1 KGHDR and CDR2 SFDVKD. This CDR3 region has 13 residues. In nucleotides, the CDR3 is TGTGCCACCAGTAGCGGCGCCGCTTCTGAGCAGTTCTTC. It encodes CATSSGAASEQFF.

The rearrangement links TRBV20-1 to TRBJ2-2, with D perhaps TRBD1 (5 bases). The CDR3 is made up of 16 amino acids. Germline V gene sequence: CDR1 DFQATT, CDR2 SNEGSKA (reference sequence). Deletions cut 0 bases from V and 4 bases from J, with 15 bases between. The DNA of the CDR3 is TGCAGTGCTAGAGATGGGGCAGGGAAGGGCACCGGGGAGCTGTTTTTT. Translation: CSARDGAGKGTGELFF.

The chain carries TRBV29-1 and TRBJ1-1; D not certain. Germline V gives CDR1 SQVTM, CDR2 ANQGSEA. This CDR3 contains 10 residues. V was pared by 3 bases and J by 6 bases, with 5 bases between. The CDR3 nucleotides are TGCAGCGTTGATGGGGCTGAAGCTTTCTTT. This sequence encodes CSVDGAEAFF.

With respect to this clonotype: A junction boundary mismatches the germline segment, possibly from a read error. The chain combines TRBV27 with TRBJ1-4; no clear D gene. The CDR3 sequence is 14 residues long. From germline, CDR1 is MNHEY and CDR2 SMNVEV (reference sequence). The CDR3 nucleotides are TGTGCTAGCAGTTTTGGCGGGTATAATGAAAAACTGTTTTTT. As protein: CASSFGGYNEKLFF.

Turning to this clonotype: One end of the junction varies from germline; a read error may be responsible. The rearrangement links TRBV6-5 to TRBJ1-5; D may be TRBD1 (5 bases). The CDR3 covers 16 residues. Germline CDR1 reads MNHEY; CDR2 reads SVGAGI. The CDR3 nucleotides read TGTCCCAGCAGTTACGCTGCGACAGCGATCAATCAGCCCCAGCATTTT. This encodes CPSSYAATAINQPQHF.

The chain uses TRBV20-1 and TRBJ1-1; D not resolved. The V gene lost 3 bases and the J gene lost 2 bases, with 10 bases spanning the gap. CDR1 and CDR2 from the germline V gene are DFQATT and SNEGSKA (reference sequence). The CDR3 totals 13 residues. CDR3: CSARDSLNTEAFF. DNA for the CDR3: TGCAGTGCTAGGGACTCACTTAACACTGAAGCTTTCTTT.

This clonotype turned up a few times. This chain links TRBV29-1 with TRBJ2-5, with 7 bases that match TRBD1. V lost 5 bases to trimming and J lost 5 bases; unmatched junction nucleotides: 8. Germline values: CDR1 SQVTM, CDR2 ANQGSEA. The CDR3 loop spans 13 amino acids. The CDR3 loop is CSVPTGVRETQYF. The CDR3 DNA reads as TGCAGCGTTCCTACAGGGGTTCGGGAGACCCAGTACTTC. The complete variable domain, with remaining parts taken from reference TRBV29-1 and TRBJ2-5, reads SAVISQKPSRDICQRGTSLTIQCQVDSQVTMMFWYRQQPGQSLTLIATANQGSEATYESGFVIDKFPISRPNLTFSTLTVSNMSPEDSSIYLCSVPTGVRETQYFGPGTRLLVL.

This clonotype was found a few times. The gene calls are TRBV7-2 and TRBJ1-5; perhaps TRBD1 as D (6 bases). Germline CDR1 and CDR2: SGHTA and FQGNSA. The CDR3 has 16 residues. V lost 0 bases to trimming and J lost 2 bases, with 11 bases between them. CDR3: CASSLAAGGGNQPQHF. The DNA of the CDR3 is TGTGCCAGCAGCTTAGCAGCCGGGGGCGGCAATCAGCCCCAGCATTTT.

As for this clonotype: A much larger clone differs by one base, so this may be a read error. The V gene is TRBV20-1, the J gene TRBJ2-5; a weak D match, TRBD2 (6 bases). Trimming pared 0 bases from V and 11 bases from J, leaving 22 bases between. Germline CDR1 DFQATT, CDR2 SNEGSKA (reference sequence). The CDR3 totals 15 residues. The CDR3, as DNA: TGCAGTGCTAGAGATCCGGCGGGGTGGGGTAATGAGCAGTACTTC. Amino acids: CSARDPAGWGNEQYF.

The CDR3 region is CASSVGGNTYNEQFF. CDR3 nucleotide sequence: TGTGCCAGCAGCGTAGGTGGAAACACCTACAATGAGCAGTTCTTC. V is TRBV9 and J is TRBJ2-1; D call uncertain. The V gene lost 0 bases and the J gene lost 2 bases, with 9 bases spanning the gap. The length of the CDR3 is 15 residues. The germline gives CDR1 SGDLS, CDR2 YYNGEE.

This chain connects TRBV7-2 to TRBJ2-2; 7 bases align to TRBD1. From germline, CDR1 is SGHTA and CDR2 FQGNSA. The V gene end was trimmed by 7 bases and the J gene end by 4 bases; junction bases not matched to a gene: 12. The CDR3 has 16 amino acids. CDR3 sequence (DNA): TGTGCCAGCAATAGGGGGCACGTTGCGGGCACCGGGGAGCTGTTTTTT. This gives the protein CASNRGHVAGTGELFF.

Worth noting for this clonotype: At one boundary the junction diverges from the germline segment, which might be a read error. The V call is TRBV6-4, the J call TRBJ2-1; perhaps TRBD1 as D (6 bases). This CDR3 region has 15 residues. Germline assignment: CDR1 MRHNA and CDR2 SNTAGT. The CDR3 coding sequence is TGTGCCAGCATAGTGCCGGGGACAAAAAACAATGGGCAGTTCTTC. Translated, it gives CASIVPGTKNNGQFF.

The chain recombines TRBV5-1 with TRBJ2-1; TRBD2 aligns across 8 bases. V was clipped by 5 bases and J by 0 bases; unmatched bases: 7. The CDR3 is 16 residues long. Germline-derived CDR1 and CDR2 are SGHRS and YFSETQ. CDR3 sequence reads: CASREFSGSSYNEQFF. DNA for the CDR3: TGCGCCAGCAGAGAGTTCAGCGGGAGCTCCTACAATGAGCAGTTCTTC.

J is TRBJ1-5 and V is TRBV10-3; D might be TRBD1 (5 bases). The CDR3 has 15 amino acids. Germline V gives CDR1 ENHRY, CDR2 SYGVKD. V gave up 0 bases and J gave up 2 bases, with 8 bases separating them. CDR3 residues: CAISESSRGNQPQHF. The DNA for the CDR3 is TGTGCCATCAGTGAGTCGAGCAGGGGCAATCAGCCCCAGCATTTT.

The chain uses TRBV5-1 and TRBJ2-1; D tentatively fits TRBD1 or TRBD2 (6 bases each). Trimming pared 2 bases from V and 0 bases from J, leaving 12 bases between. This CDR3 region has 16 residues. The germline CDR1 and CDR2 sequences are SGHRS and YFSETQ. The CDR3 bases are TGCGCCAGCAGCTTCGGGGGCCCCAGCTCCTACAATGAGCAGTTCTTC. Its protein is CASSFGGPSSYNEQFF.

The chain uses TRBV28 and TRBJ1-1; D uncertain. Germline V gene lookup returns CDR1 MDHEN and CDR2 SYDVKM. Trimming cost V 6 bases and J 5 bases, with 13 bases left between them. The CDR3 length is 13 residues. CDR3 bases: TGTGCCAGCAGAAATGGACGGGGTACTGAAGCTTTCTTT. Encoded protein: CASRNGRGTEAFF.

The J gene is TRBJ1-1, the V gene TRBV20-1; TRBD1 aligns across 10 bases. The germline V gene has CDR1 DFQATT and CDR2 SNEGSKA (reference sequence). After removal of 6 bases from V and 3 bases from J, the junction contained 7 bases not matched to a gene. The CDR3 has 14 amino acids. The CDR3 coding sequence is TGCAGTGCCCGCCCCGGGACAGGGGACACTGAAGCTTTCTTT. It is translated as CSARPGTGDTEAFF.

The chain employs TRBV5-5 and TRBJ2-1, with D uncertain. Germline CDR1 is SGHKS and CDR2 is YYEKEE (reference sequence). Trimming cost V 2 bases and J 4 bases, with 10 bases left between them. CDR3 length equals 14 residues. CDR3 in amino acids: CASSFGLVYNEQFF. The CDR3 coding sequence is TGTGCCAGCAGCTTCGGGCTAGTTTACAATGAGCAGTTCTTC.

Details on this clonotype: The junction shows a germline mismatch at one end, possibly a read error. The genes are TRBV25-1 and TRBJ2-7, with TRBD1 identical over 7 bases. This CDR3 region has 12 residues. Per the germline V gene, CDR1 is MGHDK and CDR2 is SYGVNS. The CDR3 nucleotides read TGTGGCAGCAGCTCACAGGGGTACGAGCAGTACTTC. This gives the protein CGSSSQGYEQYF.

This CDR3 reads CASSVLLAAYNEQFF. DNA for the CDR3: TGTGCCAGCAGTGTCTTGCTAGCGGCTTACAATGAGCAGTTCTTC. The chain uses TRBV6-1 and TRBJ2-1; 7 bases match TRBD2. The CDR3 spans 15 residues. Germline CDR1 MNHNS, CDR2 SASEGT. With V trimmed by 4 bases and J by 4 bases, 7 bases remained unmatched.

This clonotype was seen more than once but under ten times. The chain is built from TRBV28 and TRBJ1-2; TRBD1 matches at 9 bases. Germline lookup yields CDR1 MDHEN and CDR2 SYDVKM. The ends lost 4 bases at V and 7 bases at J; junction bases unmatched: 4. The CDR3 contains 13 residues. The CDR3 loop reads CASSSGQGTGYTF. The CDR3 DNA follows: TGTGCCAGCAGTTCCGGACAGGGGACTGGCTACACCTTC.

This clonotype was detected a few times. The rearrangement joins TRBV7-8 to TRBJ2-7; TRBD1 matches 9 bases. The CDR3 spans 15 residues. Germline CDR1 is SGHVS and CDR2 is FQNEAQ. The V gene end was trimmed by 3 bases and the J gene end by 3 bases; junction bases not matched to a gene: 6. In DNA, the CDR3 is TGTGCCAGCAGCTTCTCCGGGACAGGGATCTACGAGCAGTACTTC. Its translation: CASSFSGTGIYEQYF.

This clonotype has just a few counts. V is TRBV5-8 and J is TRBJ2-1, with TRBD2 as a possible D gene (5 bases). The CDR3 totals 18 residues. Trimming took 0 bases from V and 0 from J, leaving 16 bases between them. Germline CDR1 and CDR2: SGHTS and YDEGEE. CDR3 sequence reads: CASSLAISGSSSYNEQFF. In DNA, the CDR3 is TGTGCCAGCAGCTTGGCCATAAGCGGATCTAGCTCCTACAATGAGCAGTTCTTC.